This T cell receptor beta chain stems from a study of T cell changes during pregnancy in multiple sclerosis. V lost 5 bases, J lost 2 bases, and 12 bases lay in between. In germline, CDR1 is SGHVS, CDR2 FQNEAQ. This CDR3 comprises 14 residues. Measured with immunoSEQ multiplex PCR; TCRdb has only the in-frame clones, and not every one. Here the sample spans 60,000 or so clones, about 86% being singletons. The chain is built from TRBV7-8 and TRBJ2-5; unclear D gene. The sequence was collected from a human donor whose cells served as feeder cells for cultures in a pregnancy study. The sample consisted of peripheral blood from another person, used as feeder cells. The CDR3 sequence: CASSQGSPQETQYF. The CDR3 DNA sequence: TGTGCCAGCAGCCAAGGGTCCCCGCAAGAGACCCAGTACTTC.